Given below is one T cell receptor (beta chain) in context. The antigen this receptor binds is unknown. Base qualities are missing; no much larger clone stands one base away. Including the terminal cysteine and phenylalanine, the CDR3 comprises 13 residues. The only DNA kept is the CDR3, 39 bases in frame from the first base. The germline V gene encodes CDR1 MNHEY and CDR2 SVGAGI. The germline V end is reduced by 5 bases and the J end by 2 bases; junction bases left unmatched: 2. This entry belongs to a study of shared clonotypes between healthy human individuals (dated by TCRdb to 2020 to 2021). At the level of the whole study: The cohort comprised a couple of women and three men aged 18 to 49 years. Per donor, three plates each were used for CD4 naive and CD4 memory, two for CD8 naive, and one for CD8 memory. Blood TCR repertoires of a handful of healthy adults were deeply sequenced to estimate repertoire size and the extent of clonotype sharing between individuals. Different laboratories and diverse techniques were used to prepare libraries and sequence TCR repertoires, to increase sequencing depth and limit assay-specific biases. Between about 0.85 and 9.5 billion PBMCs per donor were obtained by leukapheresis.

TCR CDR3 regions were amplified from genomic DNA by multiplex PCR using the deep immunoSEQ assay. Extracted genomic DNA from each cell subset was distributed evenly across all wells of several immunoSEQ 96-well plates, and each plate was treated as a replicate. For sorted subsets, roughly 200 ng of genomic DNA, equivalent to roughly 30,000 T cell genomes, went into each replicate PCR. Purified libraries were quantified with a Qubit 3.0 fluorometer, sized on a Bioanalyzer 2100, and re-quantified with the KAPA Library Quantification kit. Every immunoSEQ 96-well plate was sequenced on a dedicated single-read 150-cycle Illumina NextSeq 550 flow cell. From the authors' description of their analysis: Because the immunoSEQ output included only junctional sequences and no quality scores, the filtering could not be the same as the filtering used for full-length reads. Sequences were annotated with PyIR, a Python wrapper for IgBLAST v1.9, using IMGT germline references to assign V/J genes and CDR3. Any read was removed if the V/J assignment was weak (E-value above 1e-6), the CDR3 was missing, or the read contained stop codons, out-of-frame junctions, or ambiguous translated residues. V3J clonotypes were defined as sequences sharing the same inferred V gene, J gene, and CDR3 amino acid sequence. Percentage overlap between repertoires was calculated by dividing the number of shared unique clonotypes by the size of the smaller repertoire. RTK rarefaction, the Chao1 estimator, and Recon v2.1 estimates of unobserved clonotypes were used to assess repertoire richness. Generation probabilities were computed with OLGA for all TCRbeta clonotypes obtained by the gDNA method from a handful of donors. As stored in TCRdb, this immuneACCESS dataset retains in-frame rearrangements with V and J assigned. A fraction of the clones does not appear; measured against another copy, unresolved V genes explain less than half of the discrepancy, and the remainder lacks a known reason. V and J calls and clone size are those listed in that table; D and trimming were worked out from the DNA. This sample comprises some 1.5 million clones, over 95% of them detected only once. The ten largest make up over 1% of the sample.

Findings and caveats that apply to the study as a whole: Naive subsets generally had larger estimated clonotype richness than memory subsets. The genetic and exposure-history diversity represented was limited by the small number of donors. Rarefaction of sorted-subset datasets indicated incomplete sequencing despite the large sequencing depth. Compared with non-shared clonotypes, the clonotypes found in all four sorted-subset donors had higher generation probabilities. Sampling was restricted to blood, and TCR repertoires in tissue are likely to differ from TCR repertoires in blood. About 4.5% of naive CD4, 3.5% of naive CD8, around 2.3% of memory CD4, and 0.4% of memory CD8 clonotypes were shared across several donors. Pairwise subsampling led to the expectation that sequencing depth would affect the degree of clonotype sharing among donors.

The donors were healthy, HIV-negative adults with no recently reported acute infections or vaccinations. Every donor was a Caucasian adult living in Nashville, Tennessee, USA. CD4+ T cells were enriched by magnetic negative selection, after which naive cells were positively selected on CD45RA and the negative fraction was taken as the memory subset. Blood was collected by leukapheresis, and PBMCs were isolated by Ficoll-Histopaque density gradient centrifugation and then cryopreserved in liquid nitrogen vapor phase. Purity and quantity of every magnetically sorted T cell population were checked by analytical flow cytometry. Each sorted fraction had its genomic DNA isolated and then quantified by UV absorbance on a Nanodrop 2000c.

Sequencing used naive CD4+ T cells sorted from blood. Sample cell subset or site, as interpreted from the label and publication: CD45RA+ positively selected. The rearranged segments are TRBV6-5 and TRBJ1-2; 7 middle bases align to TRBD1. This receptor was identified in a man aged 25 to 45 in good health. The DNA is TGTGCCAGCAGTCCGACAGGGAACTATGGCTACACCTTC. It translates as CASSPTGNYGYTF.